These 11 T cell receptor beta chains were all obtained from the same sample, sequenced in a study of shared T cell receptors in the human thymus. Sequencing was performed with immunoSEQ multiplex PCR; in TCRdb, only in-frame clones are kept and a portion is missing. This table holds roughly 710,000 clones, approximately 83% found once. These data also featured in a second study, about human thymus T cells.

The sample taken for sequencing was thymocytes. These receptors originate from a girl under three years old with a congenital heart defect.

J is TRBJ2-3 and V is TRBV6-1, with TRBD2 matching 10 bases. Germline V gene data show CDR1 as MNHNS and CDR2 as SASEGT. CDR3 size: 18 residues. The junction had 10 bases not matched to a gene; V was cut back by 0 bases and J by 4 bases. CDR3 nucleotide sequence: TGTGCCAGCAGTGAAGCGATTTGGGGTAGCGGGGGGTCAGATACGCAGTATTTT. It encodes CASSEAIWGSGGSDTQYF.

The chain recombines TRBV5-1 with TRBJ1-1; D remains unclear. The length of the CDR3 is 15 residues. Trimming took off 1 base at V and 0 bases at J, with 10 bases between the two ends. CDR1 SGHRS and CDR2 YFSETQ come from the germline V gene. The CDR3 here is CASSLLSRLNTEAFF. Here the CDR3 DNA reads TGCGCCAGCAGCTTGTTGTCACGGTTGAACACTGAAGCTTTCTTT.

The chain has TRBV2 and TRBJ1-1; possible D gene TRBD1, 5 bases. The CDR3 is 15 residues long. Trimming shortened V by 7 bases and J by 0 bases, and 15 bases separated the two germline ends. Germline values: CDR1 SNHLY, CDR2 FYNNEI. The CDR3 here is CASTDPGGVNTEAFF. The CDR3 nucleotides are TGTGCCAGCACCGACCCAGGAGGGGTGAACACTGAAGCTTTCTTT.

The gene calls are TRBV7-8 and TRBJ2-6, with D possibly being TRBD1 (5 bases). Trimming removed 4 bases from V and 0 bases from J, with 16 bases in between. Germline-derived CDR1 and CDR2 are SGHVS and FQNEAQ. The CDR3 consists of 18 residues. CDR3 protein: CASSSRRTRHSGANVLTF. For the CDR3, the DNA is TGTGCCAGCAGCTCCAGAAGGACACGACACTCTGGGGCCAACGTCCTGACTTTC.

V and J are TRBV2 and TRBJ2-7, with 9 bases identical to TRBD2. Germline CDR1 is SNHLY and CDR2 is FYNNEI. This CDR3 spans 15 amino acids. V shed 7 bases and J 6 bases; nucleotides not matched to a gene: 13. The CDR3 sequence is CASNIAGVPGIEQYF. DNA of the CDR3: TGTGCCAGCAACATAGCGGGGGTCCCAGGGATCGAGCAGTACTTC. The full variable domain, rest sourced from reference TRBV2 and TRBJ2-7, is EPEVTQTPSHQVTQMGQEVILRCVPISNHLYFYWYRQILGQKVEFLVSFYNNEISEKSEIFDDQFSVERPDGSNFTLKIRSTKLEDSAMYFCASNIAGVPGIEQYFGPGTRLTVT.

This clone was picked up one time. The chain employs TRBV7-4 and TRBJ1-3, with D unresolved. The CDR3 is 16 amino acids. V was trimmed by 0 bases and J by 0 bases, leaving 9 bases between them. Germline values: CDR1 SGHVT, CDR2 SQSDAQ. Here the CDR3 reads CASSLARAGSGNTIYF. CDR3 DNA: TGTGCCAGCAGCTTAGCGCGAGCAGGCTCTGGAAACACCATATATTTT.

The chain uses TRBV11-3 and TRBJ2-1; 8 nucleotides align to TRBD2. V lost 5 bases to trimming and J lost 0 bases; unmatched junction nucleotides: 3. The CDR3 is 15 residues long. The germline CDR1 and CDR2 sequences are SGHNT and YENEEA. CDR3 loop: CASSRSGSSYNEQFF. The DNA for the CDR3 is TGTGCCAGCAGCAGGAGCGGGAGCTCCTACAATGAGCAGTTCTTC.

The chain recombines TRBV28 with TRBJ1-2; D is undetermined. Trimming removed 5 bases at V and 5 bases at J, with 21 bases between. The germline gives CDR1 MDHEN, CDR2 SYDVKM. The CDR3 is 16 residues long. CDR3 amino acids: CASSPSGRVSFYGYTF. For the CDR3, the DNA is TGTGCCAGCAGTCCTTCGGGAAGGGTATCCTTTTATGGCTACACCTTC.

V and J are TRBV6-5 and TRBJ2-2, with 7 bases lining up with TRBD1. The germline V gene has CDR1 MNHEY and CDR2 SVGAGI. The CDR3 is made up of 15 amino acids. Trimming at V came to 2 bases and at J to 3 bases, leaving 3 bases not matched to a gene. DNA for the CDR3: TGTGCCAGCAGTTACGCTGACAGGGACACCGGGGAGCTGTTTTTT. Encoded protein: CASSYADRDTGELFF.

The chain combines TRBV4-3 with TRBJ2-1, with 11 positions matching TRBD1. The CDR3 runs to 20 residues. Trimming at V came to 0 bases and at J to 0 bases, leaving 10 bases not matched to a gene. Germline values: CDR1 LGHNA, CDR2 YSLEER. The CDR3 reads CASSQDHRDRGSSSYNEQFF. In DNA, the CDR3 is TGCGCCAGCAGCCAAGACCACCGGGACAGGGGGTCAAGCTCCTACAATGAGCAGTTCTTC.

The J gene is TRBJ2-1, the V gene TRBV5-1; D is ambiguous. Trimming took off 4 bases at V and 5 bases at J, with 13 bases between the two ends. CDR3 length: 14 amino acids. Germline assignment: CDR1 SGHRS and CDR2 YFSETQ. The CDR3 loop is CASSDFPCDNEQFF. For the CDR3, the DNA is TGCGCCAGCAGCGACTTCCCCTGTGACAATGAGCAGTTCTTC.